Described below is a single T cell receptor (beta chain) sequence and its context. The data were obtained in a study of blood T cell repertoires in COVID-19. Sequencing was performed with immunoSEQ multiplex PCR; in TCRdb, only in-frame clones are kept and a portion is missing. The table shows roughly 140,000 clones, with roughly 84% occurring only once. Trimming took off 10 bases at V and 1 base at J, with 11 bases between the two ends. From germline, CDR1 is MNHEY and CDR2 SVGAGI. The CDR3 is made up of 14 amino acids. The receptor comes from a middle-aged man in a cohort exposed to, infected with or recovered from COVID-19 (not recorded which). Specimen: PBMCs or T cells enriched from blood (not recorded which). The V gene is TRBV6-5, the J gene TRBJ2-6; no clear D. The CDR3 loop reads CATPVRSGANVLTF. CDR3 DNA sequence: TGTGCCACCCCCGTCCGTTCTGGGGCCAACGTCCTGACTTTC.